A single sample is the source of the 21 T cell receptor beta chains below, sequenced in a study of blood T cell repertoires in COVID-19. TCRdb keeps only in-frame clones here, not all; method: immunoSEQ multiplex PCR. The sample includes 90,000 to 120,000 clones, around 88% seen only once; the top ten take roughly 6.6%. Sequencing was performed on peripheral blood. These receptors originate from a middle-aged man with active or convalescent COVID-19.

This clone was seen just once. CDR3 sequence reads: CASSLAVGGVDTEAFF. DNA of the CDR3: TGCGCCAGCAGCTTGGCCGTAGGAGGGGTAGACACTGAAGCTTTCTTT. The chain joins TRBV5-1 to TRBJ1-1; TRBD1 is a possible D gene (5 bases). Germline CDR1 is SGHRS and CDR2 is YFSETQ. This CDR3 is built from 16 residues. V lost 0 bases, J lost 3 bases, and 15 bases lay in between.

V is TRBV10-3 and J is TRBJ2-7, with 12 nucleotides matching TRBD1. With V trimmed by 6 bases and J by 5 bases, 8 bases remained unmatched. The CDR3 totals 15 residues. Germline values: CDR1 ENHRY, CDR2 SYGVKD. The CDR3 DNA is TGTGCCATCAGCATCTCCGGGACAGGGGGCGACGAGCAGTACTTC. This gives the protein CAISISGTGGDEQYF.

The chain has TRBV5-5 and TRBJ2-1; TRBD2 matches at 12 bases. CDR1 is SGHKS, CDR2 YYEKEE, per germline (reference sequence). This CDR3 comprises 15 residues. V dropped 0 bases and J dropped 6; count of bases not matched to a gene: 1. CDR3 amino acids: CASSLGLAGVNEQFF. CDR3 nucleotide sequence: TGTGCCAGCAGCTTGGGACTAGCGGGGGTCAATGAGCAGTTCTTC.

The chain joins TRBV27 to TRBJ1-5, with 7 bases aligning to TRBD1. In germline, CDR1 is MNHEY, CDR2 SMNVEV (reference sequence). Germline trimming cut 6 bases from V and 1 base from J; bases unmatched to any gene: 3. The CDR3 has 14 residues. CDR3 sequence (DNA): TGTGCCAGCAGCCGGGACAGAAGCAATCAGCCCCAGCATTTT. Amino acid sequence: CASSRDRSNQPQHF.

V usage is TRBV27 and J usage is TRBJ2-5, with TRBD2 matching over 7 bases. The CDR3 is made up of 17 amino acids. The V and J ends lost 3 bases and 2 bases, in that order; junction bases with no gene match: 12. Germline values: CDR1 MNHEY, CDR2 SMNVEV (reference sequence). The CDR3 here is CASSFGSGGGGQETQYF. The DNA for the CDR3 is TGTGCCAGCAGTTTCGGTTCGGGAGGTGGTGGGCAAGAGACCCAGTACTTC.

This chain uses TRBV7-9 with TRBJ2-2, with a possible D match to TRBD2 (5 bases). The CDR3 length is 19 residues. Trimming stripped 0 bases from V and 7 bases from J, with 24 bases between. Germline V gene data show CDR1 as SEHNR and CDR2 as FQNEAQ (reference sequence). This chain's CDR3 is CASSLALLAYPKRDGELFF. CDR3 DNA: TGTGCCAGCAGCTTAGCGCTGCTAGCCTACCCCAAGAGGGACGGGGAGCTGTTTTTT.

The genes are TRBV6-2 or TRBV6-3 and TRBJ1-5; tentative D call: TRBD1 (6 bases). The V end was cut by 6 bases, the J end by 3 bases, with 9 bases between. The CDR3 has 13 amino acids. Germline V CDR1 and CDR2: MNHEY, SVGEGT. The CDR3 is CASSDRYNQPQHF. CDR3 coding DNA: TGTGCCAGCAGCGACAGGTACAATCAGCCCCAGCATTTT.

This clone was recorded only once. The chain carries TRBV5-5 and TRBJ2-7, with 7 bases lining up with TRBD1. CDR3 length equals 15 residues. Trimming cost V 4 bases and J 2 bases; bases outside gene matches: 9. Germline V gene lookup returns CDR1 SGHKS and CDR2 YYEKEE (reference sequence). The chain's CDR3 is CASSRSQGVTYEQYF. As DNA, the CDR3 is TGTGCCAGCAGCAGAAGTCAGGGGGTAACCTACGAGCAGTACTTC.

V usage is TRBV4-3 and J usage is TRBJ2-3, with 7 bases fitting TRBD1. The junction had 2 bases not matched to a gene; V was cut back by 1 base and J by 1 base. In germline, CDR1 is LGHNA, CDR2 YSLEER. The CDR3 totals 15 residues. The CDR3 bases are TGCGCCAGCAGCCAAGGGACAGGCCGCACAGATACGCAGTATTTT. Protein: CASSQGTGRTDTQYF.

This chain joins TRBV5-1 and TRBJ1-6; TRBD1 matches at 8 bases. Germline CDR1 SGHRS, CDR2 YFSETQ. V lost 1 base to trimming and J lost 0 bases; unmatched junction nucleotides: 3. This CDR3 has 17 amino acids. This CDR3 reads CASSLRDRSSYNSPLHF. The CDR3 DNA sequence: TGCGCCAGCAGCTTGAGGGACAGGAGCTCCTATAATTCACCCCTCCACTTT.

The rearrangement uses TRBV7-8 and TRBJ2-7; D is unclear. Germline loops: CDR1 SGHVS, CDR2 FQNEAQ. Trimming removed 1 base from V and 2 bases from J, with 9 bases in between. This CDR3 has 14 amino acids. CDR3 in amino acids: CASSLGPGPYEQYF. The CDR3 bases are TGTGCCAGCAGCTTAGGGCCGGGTCCCTACGAGCAGTACTTC.

J is TRBJ2-5 and V is TRBV12-3 or TRBV12-4; 7 nucleotides line up with TRBD1. The ends lost 5 bases at V and 3 bases at J; junction bases unmatched: 3. The CDR3 is made up of 13 amino acids. The CDR3 sequence: CASSRGTEETQYF. The CDR3 DNA sequence: TGTGCCAGCAGTAGAGGGACAGAAGAGACCCAGTACTTC.

A few counts support this clone. The J gene is TRBJ2-7, the V gene TRBV5-6; 10 nucleotides match TRBD1. The CDR3 is 14 residues long. Germline CDR1 reads SGHDT; CDR2 reads YYEEEE. The junction had 6 bases not matched to a gene; V was cut back by 4 bases and J by 5 bases. The CDR3 nucleotides are TGTGCCAGCAGCCCGGGACAGGGGCTCGACGAGCAGTACTTC. Its protein is CASSPGQGLDEQYF.

The chain is built from TRBV6-2 or TRBV6-3 and TRBJ2-3, with a tentative D call TRBD2 (5 bases). V was cut by 2 bases and J by 0 bases, with 12 bases left in between. There are 16 residues in the CDR3. The germline V gene encodes CDR1 MNHEY and CDR2 SVGEGT. For the CDR3, the DNA is TGTGCCAGCAGTTACCCCCCGAGGGCTAGCACAGATACGCAGTATTTT. Encoded protein: CASSYPPRASTDTQYF.

The rearrangement links TRBV9 to TRBJ2-3, with TRBD2 matching 7 bases. The CDR3 consists of 14 residues. V gave up 1 base and J gave up 5 bases; unmatched junction bases: 4. Germline CDR1 reads SGDLS; CDR2 reads YYNGEE. This CDR3 reads CASSVSGRVDTQYF. CDR3 bases: TGTGCCAGCAGCGTATCTGGGAGGGTAGATACGCAGTATTTT.

The V call is TRBV2, the J call TRBJ2-7, with 8 bases lining up with TRBD2. This CDR3 contains 21 residues. Germline CDR1 reads SNHLY; CDR2 reads FYNNEI. V dropped 2 bases and J dropped 2; count of bases not matched to a gene: 23. The CDR3 loop reads CASSERGFGVTSGGNPYEQYF. The CDR3 nucleotides are TGTGCCAGCAGTGAAAGGGGATTTGGGGTCACTAGCGGAGGGAATCCCTACGAGCAGTACTTC.

CDR3 in amino acids: CASSPGVGTGSYNEQFF. The CDR3 nucleotides are TGTGCCAGCTCACCAGGTGTAGGGACAGGGTCCTACAATGAGCAGTTCTTC. This sequence joins TRBV18 and TRBJ2-1; 9 positions match TRBD1. Germline V CDR1 and CDR2: KGHSH, LQKENI. The length of the CDR3 is 17 residues. The J segment lost 1 base and the V segment lost 2 bases, leaving 6 bases of the junction unmatched.

This chain links TRBV11-3 with TRBJ2-3; D is ambiguous. Germline-derived CDR1 and CDR2 are SGHNT and YENEEA. The V end was cut by 3 bases, the J end by 0 bases, with 4 bases between. CDR3 size: 13 residues. This CDR3 is CASSFESTDTQYF. The CDR3 region has the DNA TGTGCCAGCAGCTTTGAGAGCACAGATACGCAGTATTTT.

The rearrangement uses TRBV28 and TRBJ2-3, with TRBD2 matching 9 bases. V was clipped by 7 bases and J by 3 bases; unmatched bases: 5. The V gene's germline CDR1 is MDHEN and CDR2 SYDVKM. The CDR3 sequence is 14 residues long. Here the CDR3 reads CASIIAGETDTQYF. The CDR3, as DNA: TGTGCCAGCATTATAGCGGGAGAGACAGATACGCAGTATTTT. Full variable domain (outside the CDR3, taken from reference TRBV28 and TRBJ2-3): DVKVTQSSRYLVKRTGEKVFLECVQDMDHENMFWYRQDPGLGLRLIYFSYDVKMKEKGDIPEGYSVSREKKERFSLILESASTNQTSMYLCASIIAGETDTQYFGPGTRLTVL.

The V call is TRBV19, the J call TRBJ2-7; TRBD1 matches at 11 bases. Losses at the gene ends were 5 bases for V and 4 bases for J; bases not matched to a gene: 7. The germline CDR1 and CDR2 sequences are LNHDA and SQIVND (reference sequence). The CDR3 loop spans 15 amino acids. The CDR3 DNA reads as TGTGCCAGTAGTGTTCCGGGACAGGGGGAATACGAGCAGTACTTC. Amino acids: CASSVPGQGEYEQYF.

The chain uses TRBV28 and TRBJ2-3; TRBD1 matches at 9 bases. The CDR3 covers 14 residues. V dropped 7 bases and J dropped 9; count of bases not matched to a gene: 11. Germline-derived CDR1 and CDR2 are MDHEN and SYDVKM. CDR3 sequence: CASTENRGRDTQYF. The DNA for the CDR3 is TGTGCCAGCACCGAGAACAGGGGGCGAGACACGCAGTATTTT.